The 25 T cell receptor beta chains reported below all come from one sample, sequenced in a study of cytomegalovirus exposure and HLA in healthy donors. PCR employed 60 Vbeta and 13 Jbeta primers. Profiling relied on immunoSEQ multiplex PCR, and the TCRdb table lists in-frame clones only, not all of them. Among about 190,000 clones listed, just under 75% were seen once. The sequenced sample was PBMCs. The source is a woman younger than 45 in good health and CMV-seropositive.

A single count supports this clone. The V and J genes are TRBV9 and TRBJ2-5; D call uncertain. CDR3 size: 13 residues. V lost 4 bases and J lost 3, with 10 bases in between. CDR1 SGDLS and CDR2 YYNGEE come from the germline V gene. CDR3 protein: CASSQRLKETQYF. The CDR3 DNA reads TGTGCCAGCAGCCAGCGCCTAAAAGAGACCCAGTACTTC.

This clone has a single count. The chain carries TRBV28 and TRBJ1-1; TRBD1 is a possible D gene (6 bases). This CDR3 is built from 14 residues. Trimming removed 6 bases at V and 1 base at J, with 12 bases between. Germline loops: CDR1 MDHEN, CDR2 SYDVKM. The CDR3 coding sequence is TGTGCCAGCAGCCCAGGGGAGGGGAACACTGAAGCTTTCTTT. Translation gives CASSPGEGNTEAFF.

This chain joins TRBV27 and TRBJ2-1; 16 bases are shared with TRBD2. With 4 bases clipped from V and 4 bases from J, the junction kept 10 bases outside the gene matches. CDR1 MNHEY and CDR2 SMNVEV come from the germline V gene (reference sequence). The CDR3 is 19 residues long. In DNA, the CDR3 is TGTGCCAGCAGTTCCTTGGGACTAGCGGGAGGGGCTTTATACAATGAGCAGTTCTTC. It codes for CASSSLGLAGGALYNEQFF.

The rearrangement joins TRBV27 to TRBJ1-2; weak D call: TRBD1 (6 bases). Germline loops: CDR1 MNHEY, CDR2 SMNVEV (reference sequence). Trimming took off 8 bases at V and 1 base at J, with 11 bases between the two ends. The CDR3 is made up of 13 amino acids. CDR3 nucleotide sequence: TGTGCCAGCGGAGAAGGGGGTAACTATGGCTACACCTTC. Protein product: CASGEGGNYGYTF.

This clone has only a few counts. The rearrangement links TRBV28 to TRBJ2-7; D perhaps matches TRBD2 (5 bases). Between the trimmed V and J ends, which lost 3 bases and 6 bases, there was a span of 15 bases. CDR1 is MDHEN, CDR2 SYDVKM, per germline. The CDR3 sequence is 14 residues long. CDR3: CASSFRGLVTEQYF. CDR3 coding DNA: TGTGCCAGCAGTTTCCGCGGGTTGGTGACCGAGCAGTACTTC.

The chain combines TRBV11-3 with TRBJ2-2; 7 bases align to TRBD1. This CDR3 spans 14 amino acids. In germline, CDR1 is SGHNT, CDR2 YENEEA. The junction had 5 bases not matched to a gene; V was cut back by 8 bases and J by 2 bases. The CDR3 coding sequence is TGTGCCAGCTCCCGACAGGGTAACACCGGGGAGCTGTTTTTT. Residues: CASSRQGNTGELFF.

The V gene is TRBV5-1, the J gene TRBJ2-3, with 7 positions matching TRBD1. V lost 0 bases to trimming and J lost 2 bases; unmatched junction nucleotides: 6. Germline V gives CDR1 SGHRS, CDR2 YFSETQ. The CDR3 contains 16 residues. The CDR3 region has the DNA TGCGCCAGCAGCTTGGAAGGGGGCGATCCCACAGATACGCAGTATTTT. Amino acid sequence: CASSLEGGDPTDTQYF.

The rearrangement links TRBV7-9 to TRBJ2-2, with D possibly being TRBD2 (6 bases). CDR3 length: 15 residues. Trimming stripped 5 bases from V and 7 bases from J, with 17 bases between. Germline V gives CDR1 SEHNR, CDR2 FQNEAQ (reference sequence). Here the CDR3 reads CASSPPRGTFGELFF. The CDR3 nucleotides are TGTGCCAGCAGCCCCCCCCGGGGGACTTTCGGGGAGCTGTTTTTT.

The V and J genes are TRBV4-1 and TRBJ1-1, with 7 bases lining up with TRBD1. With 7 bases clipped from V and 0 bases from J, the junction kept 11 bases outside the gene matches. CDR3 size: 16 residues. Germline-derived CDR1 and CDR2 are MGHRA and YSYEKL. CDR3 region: CASKGTDGSLNTEAFF. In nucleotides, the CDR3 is TGCGCCAGCAAGGGGACAGATGGGTCTTTGAACACTGAAGCTTTCTTT.

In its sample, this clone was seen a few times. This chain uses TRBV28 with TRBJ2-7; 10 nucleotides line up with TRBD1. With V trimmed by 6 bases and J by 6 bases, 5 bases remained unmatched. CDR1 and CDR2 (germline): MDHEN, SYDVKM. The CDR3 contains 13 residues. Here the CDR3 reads CASSRQGAGEQYF. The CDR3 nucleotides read TGTGCCAGCAGCAGACAGGGGGCAGGCGAGCAGTACTTC.

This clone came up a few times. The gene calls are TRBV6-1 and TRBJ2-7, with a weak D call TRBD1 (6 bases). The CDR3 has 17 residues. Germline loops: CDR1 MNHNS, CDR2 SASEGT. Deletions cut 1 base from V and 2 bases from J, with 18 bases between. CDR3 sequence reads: CASSEVSGGGGAYEQYF. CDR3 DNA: TGTGCCAGCAGTGAAGTCTCTGGGGGCGGCGGAGCCTACGAGCAGTACTTC.

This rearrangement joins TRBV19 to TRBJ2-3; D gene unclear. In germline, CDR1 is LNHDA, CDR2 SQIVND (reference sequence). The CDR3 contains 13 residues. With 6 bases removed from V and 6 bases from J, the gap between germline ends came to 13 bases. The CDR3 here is CASRPNFMDTQYF. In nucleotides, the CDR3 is TGTGCCAGTAGACCTAATTTTATGGATACGCAGTATTTT.

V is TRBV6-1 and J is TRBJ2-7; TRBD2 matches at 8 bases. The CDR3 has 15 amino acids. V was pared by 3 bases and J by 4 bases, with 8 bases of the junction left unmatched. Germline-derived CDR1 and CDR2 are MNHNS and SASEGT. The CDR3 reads CASSDVSGILYEQYF. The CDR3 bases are TGTGCCAGCAGTGACGTTAGCGGGATATTGTACGAGCAGTACTTC.

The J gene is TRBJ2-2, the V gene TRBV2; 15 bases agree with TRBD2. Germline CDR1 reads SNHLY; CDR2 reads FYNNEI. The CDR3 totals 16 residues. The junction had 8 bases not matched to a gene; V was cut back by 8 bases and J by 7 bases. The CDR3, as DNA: TGTGCCAGCCGGGGACTAGCGGGAGGCCGTGGCGGGGAGCTGTTTTTT. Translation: CASRGLAGGRGGELFF.

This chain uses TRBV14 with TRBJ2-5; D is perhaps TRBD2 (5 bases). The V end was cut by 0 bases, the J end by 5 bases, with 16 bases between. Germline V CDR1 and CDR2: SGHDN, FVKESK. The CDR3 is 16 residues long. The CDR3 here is CASSQDLDPGMETQYF. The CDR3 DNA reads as TGTGCCAGCAGCCAAGATCTCGACCCGGGGATGGAGACCCAGTACTTC.

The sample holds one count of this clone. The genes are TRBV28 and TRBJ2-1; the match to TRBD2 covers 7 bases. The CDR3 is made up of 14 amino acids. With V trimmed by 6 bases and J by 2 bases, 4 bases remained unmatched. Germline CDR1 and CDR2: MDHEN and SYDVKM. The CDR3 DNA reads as TGTGCCAGCAGGACCAGCGGGGCCTACAATGAGCAGTTCTTC. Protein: CASRTSGAYNEQFF. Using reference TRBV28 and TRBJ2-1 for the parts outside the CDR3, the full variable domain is DVKVTQSSRYLVKRTGEKVFLECVQDMDHENMFWYRQDPGLGLRLIYFSYDVKMKEKGDIPEGYSVSREKKERFSLILESASTNQTSMYLCASRTSGAYNEQFFGPGTRLTVL.

The CDR3 DNA is TGTGCCAGCAGCTCAACAGGGGAGGCTTTCTTT. Translated: CASSSTGEAFF. The gene calls are TRBV5-4 and TRBJ1-1; the match to TRBD1 covers 7 bases. The trim removed 3 bases at V and 11 bases at J, leaving 4 bases unmatched. CDR1 SGHNT and CDR2 YYREEE come from the germline V gene (reference sequence). The CDR3 has 11 amino acids.

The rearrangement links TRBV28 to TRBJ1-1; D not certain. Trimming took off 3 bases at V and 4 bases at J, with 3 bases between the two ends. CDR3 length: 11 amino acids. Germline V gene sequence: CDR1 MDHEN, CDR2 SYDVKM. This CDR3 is CASSFITEAFF. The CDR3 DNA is TGTGCCAGCAGTTTCATCACTGAAGCTTTCTTT.

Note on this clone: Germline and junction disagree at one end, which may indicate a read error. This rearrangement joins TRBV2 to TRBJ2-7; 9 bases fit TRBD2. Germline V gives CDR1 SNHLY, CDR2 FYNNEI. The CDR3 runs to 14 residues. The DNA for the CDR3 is TGTGCCAGCAGGTTCACTAGCGGGCCCTACGGGCAGTACTTC. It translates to CASRFTSGPYGQYF.

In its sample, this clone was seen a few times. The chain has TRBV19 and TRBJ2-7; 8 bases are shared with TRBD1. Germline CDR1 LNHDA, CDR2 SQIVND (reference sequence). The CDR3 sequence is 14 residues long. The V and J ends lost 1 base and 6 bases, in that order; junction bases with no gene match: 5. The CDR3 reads CASSIGDRLAEQYF. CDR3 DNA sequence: TGTGCCAGTAGTATAGGGGACAGGTTGGCCGAGCAGTACTTC.

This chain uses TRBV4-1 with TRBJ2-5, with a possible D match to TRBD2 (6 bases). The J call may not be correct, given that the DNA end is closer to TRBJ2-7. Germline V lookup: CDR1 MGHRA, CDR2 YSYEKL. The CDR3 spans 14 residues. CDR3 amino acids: CASSGGTFSYEQYF. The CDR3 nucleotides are TGCGCCAGCAGCGGCGGGACCTTCTCCTACGAGCAGTACTTC.

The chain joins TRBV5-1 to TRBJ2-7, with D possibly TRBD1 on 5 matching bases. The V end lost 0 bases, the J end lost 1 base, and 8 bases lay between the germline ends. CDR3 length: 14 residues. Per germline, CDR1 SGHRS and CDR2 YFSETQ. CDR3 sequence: CASSLVPGSYEQYF. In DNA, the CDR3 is TGCGCCAGCAGCTTGGTCCCAGGGTCCTACGAGCAGTACTTC.

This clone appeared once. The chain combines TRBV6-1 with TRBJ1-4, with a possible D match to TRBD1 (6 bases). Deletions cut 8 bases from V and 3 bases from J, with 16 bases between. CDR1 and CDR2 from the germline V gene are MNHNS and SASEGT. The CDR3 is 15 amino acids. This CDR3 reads CASQGGVGSNEKLFF. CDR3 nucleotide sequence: TGTGCCAGCCAAGGGGGGGTGGGTTCTAATGAAAAACTGTTTTTT.

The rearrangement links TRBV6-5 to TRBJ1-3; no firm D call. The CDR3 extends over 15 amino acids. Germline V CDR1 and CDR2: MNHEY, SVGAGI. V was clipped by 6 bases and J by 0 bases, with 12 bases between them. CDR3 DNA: TGTGCCAGCAGGCCCCCTGGGCCCTCTGGAAACACCATATATTTT. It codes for CASRPPGPSGNTIYF.

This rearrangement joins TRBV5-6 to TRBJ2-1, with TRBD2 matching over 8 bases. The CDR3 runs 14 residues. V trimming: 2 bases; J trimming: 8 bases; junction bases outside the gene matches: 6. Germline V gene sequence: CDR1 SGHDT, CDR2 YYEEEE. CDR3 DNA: TGTGCCAGCAGCTTTTGGCGGGGGGCCCATGAGCAGTTCTTC. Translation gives CASSFWRGAHEQFF. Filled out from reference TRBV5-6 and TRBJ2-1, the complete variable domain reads DAGVTQSPTHLIKTRGQQVTLRCSPKSGHDTVSWYQQALGQGPQFIFQYYEEEERQRGNFPDRFSGHQFPNYSSELNVNALLLGDSALYLCASSFWRGAHEQFFGPGTRLTVL.